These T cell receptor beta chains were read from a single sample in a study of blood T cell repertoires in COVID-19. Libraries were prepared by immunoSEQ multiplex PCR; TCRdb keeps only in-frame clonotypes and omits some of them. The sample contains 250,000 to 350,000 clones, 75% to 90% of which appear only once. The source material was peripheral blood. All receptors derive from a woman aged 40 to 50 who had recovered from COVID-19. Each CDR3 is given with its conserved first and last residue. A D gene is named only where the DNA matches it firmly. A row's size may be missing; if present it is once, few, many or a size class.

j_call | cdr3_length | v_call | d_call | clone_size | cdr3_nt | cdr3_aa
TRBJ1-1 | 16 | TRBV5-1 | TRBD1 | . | TGCGCCAGCAGCCCGACAGGGGGTGAGGTCAACACTGAAGCTTTCTTT | CASSPTGGEVNTEAFF
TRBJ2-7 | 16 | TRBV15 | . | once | TGTGCCACCAGCAGAGAGTATGGAGGGAACTCCTACGAGCAGTACTTC | CATSREYGGNSYEQYF
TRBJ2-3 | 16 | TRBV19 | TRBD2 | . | TGTGCCAGTAGTCCTCGGACTAGCGGAAGCACAGATACGCAGTATTTT | CASSPRTSGSTDTQYF
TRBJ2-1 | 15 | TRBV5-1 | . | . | TGCGCCAGCACCCCAAGCACTGCCGCGGGGAATGAGCAGTTCTTC | CASTPSTAAGNEQFF
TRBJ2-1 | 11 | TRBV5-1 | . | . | TGCGCCAGCAGCCTTCTTCATGAGCAGTTCTTC | CASSLLHEQFF
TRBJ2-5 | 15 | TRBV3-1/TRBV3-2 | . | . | TGTGCCAGCAGCCAAGATCCCACACCGGGAGAGACCCAGTACTTC | CASSQDPTPGETQYF
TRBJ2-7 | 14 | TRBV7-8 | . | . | TGTGCCAGCAGCACTTCGGGGGATGGCTACGAGCAGTACTTC | CASSTSGDGYEQYF
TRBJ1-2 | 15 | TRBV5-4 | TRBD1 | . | TGTGCCAGCAGCTTGGGAGACAGGGTGGCCTATGGCTACACCTTC | CASSLGDRVAYGYTF
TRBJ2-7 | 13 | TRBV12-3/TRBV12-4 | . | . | TGTGCCAGCAGTTTGGGAGGTTCCTACGAGCAGTACTTC | CASSLGGSYEQYF
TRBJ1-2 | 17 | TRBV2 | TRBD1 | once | TGTGCCAGCAGCGCAACCGGGACAGGGGGAGGTAGCTATGGCTACACCTTC | CASSATGTGGGSYGYTF
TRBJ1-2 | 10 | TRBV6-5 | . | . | TGTGCCACCGGGAGGGATGGCTACACCTTC | CATGRDGYTF
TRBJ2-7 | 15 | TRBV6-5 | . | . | TGTGCCAGCAGTTTAATCCTGGAAGGGGCCTACGAGCAGTACTTC | CASSLILEGAYEQYF
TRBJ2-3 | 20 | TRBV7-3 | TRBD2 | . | TGTGCCAGCATCCACGTTTCGGGTCTCAGACTAGCGGGAGTGGGAGATACGCAGTATTTT | CASIHVSGLRLAGVGDTQYF
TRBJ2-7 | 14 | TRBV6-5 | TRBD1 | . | TGTGCCAGTAGAAGACAGGGCCTTGACTACGAGCAGTACTTC | CASRRQGLDYEQYF
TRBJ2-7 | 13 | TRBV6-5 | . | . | TGTGCCAGCAGTTCCTATGCAGGGATCGAGCAGTACTTC | CASSSYAGIEQYF
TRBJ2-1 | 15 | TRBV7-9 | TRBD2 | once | TGTGCCAGCAGCTTTTTTCTAGCGGGAGAGAATGAGCAGTTCTTC | CASSFFLAGENEQFF
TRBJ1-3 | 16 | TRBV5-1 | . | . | TGCGCCAGCAGCTTGGTGGGGACACCCTCTGGAAACACCATATATTTT | CASSLVGTPSGNTIYF
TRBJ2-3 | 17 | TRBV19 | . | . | TGTGCCAGTAGTATAAAACGAGACAGTACTAGCACAGATACGCAGTATTTT | CASSIKRDSTSTDTQYF
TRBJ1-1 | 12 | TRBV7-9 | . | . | TGTGCCAGCAGCTTACGGCAGGATGAAGCTTTCTTT | CASSLRQDEAFF
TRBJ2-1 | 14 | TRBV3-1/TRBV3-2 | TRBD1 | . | TGTGCCAGCAGCCAAGATCACAGGGGAAAGGAGCAGTTCTTC | CASSQDHRGKEQFF
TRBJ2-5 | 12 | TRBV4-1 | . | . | TGCGCCAGCAGCCACGTCCGGGAGACCCAGTACTTC | CASSHVRETQYF
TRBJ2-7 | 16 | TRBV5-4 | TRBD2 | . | TGTGCCAGCAGCTTGGGGGAGGGAGCAGATTTCTACGAGCAGTACTTC | CASSLGEGADFYEQYF
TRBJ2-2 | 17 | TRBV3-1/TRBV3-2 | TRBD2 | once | TGTGCCAGCAGCCCGGGACTAGCGGGAGTTTTATCCGGGGAGCTGTTTTTT | CASSPGLAGVLSGELFF
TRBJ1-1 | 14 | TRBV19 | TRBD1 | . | TGTGCCAGTACCGGGGACAGGGGATGGACTGAAGCTTTCTTT | CASTGDRGWTEAFF
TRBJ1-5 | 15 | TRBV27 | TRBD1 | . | TGTGCCAGCAGTTCCGCCGGGACAGTCCCTCAGCCCCAGCATTTT | CASSSAGTVPQPQHF
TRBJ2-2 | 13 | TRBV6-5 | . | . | TGTGCCAGCAGCCCCCAGGGTACCGGGGAGCTGTTTTTT | CASSPQGTGELFF
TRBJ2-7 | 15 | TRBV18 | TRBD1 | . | TGTGCCAGCTCACCACCGACAGGGGTTAACTACGAGCAGTACTTC | CASSPPTGVNYEQYF
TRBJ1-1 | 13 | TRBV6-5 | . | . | TGTGCCAGCAGGGCAGGGGCGTCCGGTGAAGCTTTCTTT | CASRAGASGEAFF
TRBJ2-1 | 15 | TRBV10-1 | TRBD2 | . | TGCGCCAGCAGTGAGTCCAGCGGGAGGATGGATGAGCAGTTCTTC | CASSESSGRMDEQFF
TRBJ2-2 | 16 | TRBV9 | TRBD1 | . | TGTGCCAGCAGCGTAGCTGGCCGACAGGGCAGCGGGGAGCTGTTTTTT | CASSVAGRQGSGELFF
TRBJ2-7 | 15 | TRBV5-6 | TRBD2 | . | TGTGCCAGCAGCTTGGCACTAGCGGGAGTCTACGAGCAGTACTTC | CASSLALAGVYEQYF
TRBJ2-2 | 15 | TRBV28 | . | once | TGTGCCAGCAGTTTCCGGAGGGGGGGACCCGGGGAGCTGTTTTTT | CASSFRRGGPGELFF
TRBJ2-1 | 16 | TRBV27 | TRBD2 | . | TGTGCCAGCAGTTTAGGGGGTAGCGGGCCCGGGGGGGGGCAGTTCTTC | CASSLGGSGPGGGQFF
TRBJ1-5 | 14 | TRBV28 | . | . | TGTGCCAGCTCGGCAGGCGGCGGGGTGTCGCCCCAGCATTTT | CASSAGGGVSPQHF
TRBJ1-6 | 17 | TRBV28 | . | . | TGTGCCAGCAGGAGCCCGGAGGGGGGGTCCTATAATTCACCCCTCCACTTT | CASRSPEGGSYNSPLHF
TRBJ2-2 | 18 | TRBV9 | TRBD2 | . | TGTGCCAGCAGCGTAGTAGCGGGAGGGCCCCTGAACACCGGGGAGCTGTTTTTT | CASSVVAGGPLNTGELFF
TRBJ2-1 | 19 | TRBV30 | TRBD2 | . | TGTGCCTGGAGTGTATCCGCAGCGGGAGAGCCTCATCTTTGGAATGAGCAGTTCTTC | CAWSVSAAGEPHLWNEQFF
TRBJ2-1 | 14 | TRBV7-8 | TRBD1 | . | TGTGCCAGCAGCCCTAAGACAGGGCTTAATGAGCAGTTCTTC | CASSPKTGLNEQFF
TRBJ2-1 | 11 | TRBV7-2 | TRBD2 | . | TGTGCCAGCAGCTTATGGGAGGGAGAGTTCTTC | CASSLWEGEFF
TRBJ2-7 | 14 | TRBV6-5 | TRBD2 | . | TGTGCCAGCACCAGTAGCGGGAGGAACTACGAGCAGTACTTC | CASTSSGRNYEQYF
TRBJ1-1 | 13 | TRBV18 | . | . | TGTGCCAGCTCACCAGGGGGCTGGACTGAAGCTTTCTTT | CASSPGGWTEAFF
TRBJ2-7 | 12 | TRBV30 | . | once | TGTGCCTGCGCGTCCGGTTTCTACGAGCAGTACTTC | CACASGFYEQYF